This T cell receptor (beta chain) was identified during a study of T cell responses to AZD1222 COVID-19 vaccine. Study-level information: Pooled in the analysis were second doses at about 4 or about 12 weeks. General study points: Donors, mostly white British, included more females; clonal diversity was possibly underestimated.

With 6 bases removed from V and 0 bases from J, the gap between germline ends came to 9 bases. The CDR3 spans 14 residues. Germline lookup yields CDR1 MDHEN and CDR2 SYDVKM. Remarks on this clone: Its cognate antigen is unknown.

Sequenced by immunoSEQ multiplex PCR; TCRdb stores in-frame clones only, minus some. Among some 180,000 clones listed, 80% to 95% were seen once. Sequencing was performed on peripheral blood, taken on day 0 of AZD1222 vaccination. The receptor comes from an adult in good health. This chain uses TRBV28 with TRBJ1-5; D unclear. The CDR3 bases are TGTGCCAGCAGCCCGGTAAATAGCAATCAGCCCCAGCATTTT. Its translation: CASSPVNSNQPQHF.